A selection of T cell receptor beta chains follows, all from one sample in a study of shared clonotypes between healthy human individuals. The data were produced by immunoSEQ multiplex PCR, yet TCRdb's version contains in-frame clones alone and is incomplete. The repertoire holds about 2.1 million clones, with approximately 92% as singletons. Sequencing input: naive CD8+ T cells from PBMCs. Every receptor here comes from a man aged 18-30 years in good health. Some clones in this sample may be carry-over from other donors' samples. Each CDR3 is given with its conserved first and last residue. Each record gives: D gene, V gene, clone size, J gene, CDR3 protein, CDR3 DNA. The D gene is left open where the match is weak. The listing skips clone size in some rows; elsewhere it reads once, few, many or a size class.

>NA|TRBV4-1|NA|TRBJ1-2
CASSQEWGIANYGYTF
TGCGCCAGCAGCCAAGAATGGGGGATAGCTAACTATGGCTACACCTTC
>NA|TRBV7-9|NA|TRBJ2-7
CASSPPPTPTSYEQYF
TGTGCCAGCAGCCCCCCCCCGACGCCCACCTCCTACGAGCAGTACTTC
>NA|TRBV27|few|TRBJ1-1
CASSWGTGGNTEAFF
TGTGCCAGCAGCTGGGGGACGGGAGGGAACACTGAAGCTTTCTTT
>NA|TRBV7-9|NA|TRBJ2-2
CASSFRTENTGELFF
TGTGCCAGCAGCTTCAGGACAGAAAACACCGGGGAGCTGTTTTTT
>NA|TRBV5-1|NA|TRBJ1-1
CASSWGQNMNTEAFF
TGCGCCAGCAGCTGGGGTCAGAACATGAACACTGAAGCTTTCTTT
>NA|TRBV7-9|NA|TRBJ2-7
CASSLVDQGYEQYF
TGTGCCAGCAGCTTAGTGGATCAGGGCTACGAGCAGTACTTC
>NA|TRBV6-1|NA|TRBJ2-3
CASSVTRVHTDTQYF
TGTGCCAGCAGTGTGACTCGGGTCCACACAGATACGCAGTATTTT
>NA|TRBV5-4|NA|TRBJ2-7
CASSSGLGEAYEQYF
TGTGCCAGCAGCTCGGGGCTAGGGGAAGCCTACGAGCAGTACTTC
>TRBD2|TRBV7-2|NA|TRBJ2-3
CASSSRTSGRADTQYF
TGTGCCAGCAGCTCGCGGACTAGCGGGAGAGCAGATACGCAGTATTTT
>NA|TRBV27|NA|TRBJ2-1
CASSPDGSYNEQFF
TGTGCCAGCAGTCCGGACGGTTCCTACAATGAGCAGTTCTTC
>TRBD2|TRBV27|NA|TRBJ2-7
CASSPHLASGGPYEQYF
TGTGCCAGCAGTCCCCACCTAGCTTCGGGAGGGCCCTACGAGCAGTACTTC
>TRBD1|TRBV6-5|few|TRBJ2-7
CASSYGTGGYEQYF
TGTGCCAGCAGTTATGGGACAGGGGGCTACGAGCAGTACTTC
>TRBD2|TRBV5-1|NA|TRBJ2-3
CASSIRPVLAGDTDTQYF
TGCGCCAGCAGCATTCGACCCGTACTAGCGGGAGACACAGATACGCAGTATTTT
>NA|TRBV5-1|NA|TRBJ2-1
CASSLSWGRTYNEQFF
TGCGCCAGCAGCTTGAGCTGGGGCCGTACCTACAATGAGCAGTTCTTC
>TRBD1|TRBV6-6|NA|TRBJ1-5
CASSYHPGQINQPQHF
TGTGCCAGCAGTTACCACCCGGGACAGATAAATCAGCCCCAGCATTTT
>NA|TRBV4-1|NA|TRBJ2-1
CASSRRETGFLENEQFF
TGCGCCAGCAGCCGGCGTGAAACAGGGTTCCTTGAGAATGAGCAGTTCTTC
>NA|TRBV19|NA|TRBJ2-1
CASSLIGRDEQFF
TGTGCCAGTAGCTTAATCGGGAGAGATGAGCAGTTCTTC
>NA|TRBV21-1|NA|TRBJ1-2
CASSNRDRVEMNYGYTF
TGTGCCAGCAGCAATCGAGACAGGGTTGAGATGAACTATGGCTACACCTTC
>NA|TRBV9|NA|TRBJ2-3
CASSPRGGGDSTDTQYF
TGTGCCAGCAGCCCGAGAGGGGGGGGAGACTCCACAGATACGCAGTATTTT
>NA|TRBV27|NA|TRBJ2-7
CASGQSYEQYF
TGTGCCAGCGGCCAATCCTACGAGCAGTACTTC
>TRBD2|TRBV29-1|NA|TRBJ2-3
CSIRVRLAGGLGRTDTQYF
TGCAGCATACGGGTGAGACTAGCGGGAGGGCTTGGAAGAACAGATACGCAGTATTTT
>NA|TRBV20-1|once|TRBJ2-4
CSAPTGRSSF
TGCAGTGCACCTACAGGGAGATCTAGCTTC
>NA|TRBV2|NA|TRBJ2-7
CASMGGNGPYEQYF
TGTGCCAGCATGGGCGGGAATGGGCCCTACGAGCAGTACTTC
>TRBD2|TRBV9|NA|TRBJ2-1
CASSVAPSGPLSSYNEQFF
TGTGCCAGCAGCGTAGCGCCTAGCGGGCCCCTTTCCTCCTACAATGAGCAGTTCTTC
>NA|TRBV2|once|TRBJ1-1
CASRVLQGGNTEAFF
TGTGCCAGCAGAGTCCTACAGGGCGGGAACACTGAAGCTTTCTTT
>NA|TRBV7-9|NA|TRBJ2-7
CASSLRDGLSYEQYF
TGTGCCAGCAGCTTGAGGGACGGACTTTCCTACGAGCAGTACTTC
>NA|TRBV30|NA|TRBJ1-1
CAWSVLREAYTEAFF
TGTGCCTGGAGTGTACTGAGGGAGGCATACACTGAAGCTTTCTTT
>NA|TRBV5-8|NA|TRBJ2-2
CASSLNSGELFF
TGTGCCAGCAGCTTGAACTCCGGGGAGCTGTTTTTT
>NA|TRBV7-9|NA|TRBJ2-7
CATDPSSYEQYF
TGTGCCACCGACCCGTCCAGCTACGAGCAGTACTTC
>TRBD1|TRBV28|NA|TRBJ1-1
CASSLSPAWDRGRITEAFF
TGTGCCAGCAGTTTAAGTCCCGCATGGGACAGGGGGCGAATCACTGAAGCTTTCTTT
>NA|TRBV19|NA|TRBJ2-5
CASSILSNRGTQYF
TGTGCCAGTAGTATATTGAGCAATCGAGGGACCCAGTACTTC
>NA|TRBV27|NA|TRBJ1-2
CASSPGGGGYTF
TGTGCCAGCAGTCCCGGGGGGGGCGGCTACACCTTC
>TRBD2|TRBV28|NA|TRBJ2-7
CASSPSGSNEQYF
TGTGCCAGCAGTCCCAGCGGGAGTAATGAGCAGTACTTC
>NA|TRBV28|NA|TRBJ2-1
CASSFQSLSSYNEQFF
TGTGCCAGCAGTTTTCAGTCCCTGAGCTCCTACAATGAGCAGTTCTTC
>NA|TRBV7-9|few|TRBJ1-2
CASSLAPGEVNGYTF
TGTGCCAGCAGCTTAGCCCCAGGGGAGGTGAATGGCTACACCTTC
>NA|TRBV21-1|NA|TRBJ2-7
CASSSRGKAGGPNYEQYF
TGTGCCAGCAGCAGCAGGGGAAAAGCGGGAGGGCCCAACTACGAGCAGTACTTC
>NA|TRBV27|NA|TRBJ2-7
CASSAGIWFYEQYF
TGTGCCAGCAGTGCAGGGATTTGGTTCTACGAGCAGTACTTC